Presented here are 17 T cell receptor beta chains from one specimen sequenced in a study of CD8 T cells in Susac syndrome. About 0.45 to 1 ug RNA was reverse transcribed with random hexamers. TCRdb analysed the immunoSEQ multiplex PCR reads with MiXCR anew, one entry per CDR3 protein. The table lists around 53,000 distinct CDR3 sequences, approximately 95% of them singletons, with about 0.8% in the top ten. The material sequenced was CD8+ T cells from PBMCs. Every receptor here comes from a human donor with Susac syndrome.

V gene TRBV2 combines with J gene TRBJ2-1, with D tentatively TRBD2 (5 bases). CDR3 length equals 16 residues. CDR1 SNHLY and CDR2 FYNNEI come from the germline V gene. The V and J ends lost 9 bases and 0 bases respectively, with 18 bases between them. The CDR3: CASPMRAANSYNEQFF. As DNA, the CDR3 is TGTGCCAGTCCAATGCGGGCGGCTAACTCCTACAATGAGCAGTTCTTC.

The chain employs TRBV30 and TRBJ1-2; no reliable D call. The CDR3 contains 15 residues. Germline-derived CDR1 and CDR2 are GTSNPN and SVGIG (reference sequence). V lost 7 bases to trimming and J lost 0 bases, with 18 bases between them. CDR3 residues: CASSGREVTNYGYTF. CDR3 nucleotides: TGTGCCTCTTCGGGCCGCGAAGTTACTAACTATGGCTACACCTTC.

The V call is TRBV15, the J call TRBJ1-1; D remains ambiguous. In germline, CDR1 is LNHNV, CDR2 YYDKDF (reference sequence). V was pared by 0 bases and J by 0 bases, with 11 bases between. The CDR3 spans 16 residues. The CDR3 here is CATSRDFVLMNTEAFF. CDR3 coding DNA: TGTGCCACCAGCAGAGATTTCGTCCTCATGAACACTGAAGCTTTCTTT.

The rearrangement links TRBV11-1 to TRBJ2-1; 9 nucleotides match TRBD1. Per the germline V gene, CDR1 is SGHAT and CDR2 is FQDESV (reference sequence). This CDR3 is built from 21 residues. J lost 6 bases, V lost 6 bases, and 27 bases had no gene match. CDR3 amino acids: CASRTRDRVGRRGDKINEQFF. CDR3 DNA: TGTGCCAGCAGAACCCGGGACAGGGTTGGCAGGCGCGGGGATAAGATCAATGAGCAGTTCTTC.

The CDR3 DNA is TGTGCCAGCAGCCAGGTTGGGGGTCTTAGCACAGATACGCAGTATTTT. Its translation: CASSQVGGLSTDTQYF. The rearrangement links TRBV28 to TRBJ2-3; the D call may be TRBD1 or TRBD2 (5 bases each). The V gene lost 6 bases and the J gene lost 0 bases, with 16 bases spanning the gap. The CDR3 sequence is 16 residues long. Germline V gene data show CDR1 as MDHEN and CDR2 as SYDVKM.

V gene TRBV28 combines with J gene TRBJ2-7; D perhaps matches TRBD1 (6 bases). The CDR3 runs to 13 residues. Germline V gene sequence: CDR1 MDHEN, CDR2 SYDVKM. The V end was cut by 0 bases, the J end by 7 bases, with 10 bases between. Here the CDR3 reads CASSLCRGCEQYF. DNA of the CDR3: TGTGCCAGCAGTTTATGCAGGGGTTGTGAGCAGTACTTC.

The genes are TRBV12-3 or TRBV12-4 and TRBJ2-3; D is possibly TRBD1 (5 bases). The V gene lost 8 bases and the J gene lost 7 bases, with 22 bases spanning the gap. The CDR3 is 15 residues long. The DNA of the CDR3 is TGTGCCAGCGGCGATCTTGACAGTGGGGTTTATACGCAGTATTTT. Amino acid sequence: CASGDLDSGVYTQYF.

The CDR3 DNA follows: TGTGCCAGCAGCGTAGTACCGGGACAGGGGCCCTATGGCTACACCTTC. This codes for CASSVVPGQGPYGYTF. The chain links TRBV9 to TRBJ1-2; TRBD1 aligns across 10 bases. The CDR3 has 16 amino acids. Trimming at V came to 0 bases and at J to 4 bases, leaving 6 bases not matched to a gene. Germline-derived CDR1 and CDR2 are SGDLS and YYNGEE.

This rearrangement joins TRBV27 to TRBJ2-1; D is unresolved. The V end lost 8 bases, the J end lost 0 bases, and 2 bases lay between the germline ends. Germline assignment: CDR1 MNHEY and CDR2 SMNVEV (reference sequence). This CDR3 has 11 amino acids. CDR3 nucleotide sequence: TGTGCCAGCGGCTCCTACAATGAGCAGTTCTTC. Its protein product is CASGSYNEQFF.

CDR3 sequence (DNA): TGTGCCAGCAGCTCCCAACACCGACAGGGTGGCCGCGAGCAGTACTTC. Amino acids: CASSSQHRQGGREQYF. The J gene is TRBJ2-7, the V gene TRBV7-6; TRBD1 matches 7 bases. With 4 bases clipped from V and 6 bases from J, the junction kept 15 bases outside the gene matches. CDR1 SGHVS and CDR2 FNYEAQ come from the germline V gene. This CDR3 is 16 amino acids long.

The CDR3 sequence: CATSRDSEWDTEAFF. In DNA form, the CDR3 reads TGTGCCACCAGCAGAGATTCAGAGTGGGACACTGAAGCTTTCTTT. The rearrangement joins TRBV15 to TRBJ1-1; no reliable D call. V lost 0 bases and J 3 bases, leaving 11 bases between the germline ends. This CDR3 is built from 15 residues. Germline-derived CDR1 and CDR2 are LNHNV and YYDKDF (reference sequence).

The chain uses TRBV6-2 or TRBV6-3 and TRBJ2-4; D possibly uses TRBD1 or TRBD2 (5 bases each). Germline V gene lookup returns CDR1 MNHEY and CDR2 SVGEGT. The CDR3 extends over 12 amino acids. V was cut by 9 bases and J by 10 bases, with 16 bases left in between. CDR3 nucleotide sequence: TGTGCCAGTACGGGGCCCTCACCGATTCAGTACTTC. Protein: CASTGPSPIQYF.

The chain employs TRBV13 and TRBJ2-1, with 7 bases that match TRBD2. The ends lost 8 bases at V and 0 bases at J; junction bases unmatched: 7. This CDR3 has 15 amino acids. Germline assignment: CDR1 PRHDT and CDR2 FYEKMQ (reference sequence). The CDR3, as DNA: TGTGCCAGCGCATTAGCGGGTCACTCCTACAATGAGCAGTTCTTC. As protein: CASALAGHSYNEQFF.

V and J are TRBV7-3 and TRBJ2-2; a possible D gene is TRBD1 (5 bases). Germline V gives CDR1 SGHTA, CDR2 FQGTGA. V was trimmed by 4 bases and J by 0 bases, leaving 6 bases between them. The CDR3 covers 14 residues. In DNA, the CDR3 is TGTGCCAGCAGCTCGACAGCGAACACCGGGGAGCTGTTTTTT. Amino acid sequence: CASSSTANTGELFF.

This rearrangement joins TRBV3-1 to TRBJ1-2, with D hard to call. This CDR3 contains 14 residues. Germline V CDR1 and CDR2: LGHDT, YNNKEL (reference sequence). V was clipped by 4 bases and J by 2 bases, with 11 bases between them. The CDR3 protein is CASSPGGLNYGYTF. The CDR3 DNA reads as TGTGCCAGCAGCCCAGGCGGACTGAACTATGGCTACACCTTC. The full variable domain, completed using reference TRBV3-1 and TRBJ1-2, is DTAVSQTPKYLVTQMGNDKSIKCEQNLGHDTMYWYKQDSKKFLKIMFSYNNKELIINETVPNRFSPKSPDKAHLNLHINSLELGDSAVYFCASSPGGLNYGYTFGSGTRLTVV.

This sequence joins TRBV19 and TRBJ2-2; the match to TRBD2 covers 7 bases. The germline V gene has CDR1 LNHDA and CDR2 SQIVND (reference sequence). V was clipped by 5 bases and J by 1 base; unmatched bases: 4. This CDR3 is built from 15 residues. The CDR3 here is CASSWVAGNTGELFF. CDR3 nucleotides: TGTGCCAGTAGTTGGGTAGCGGGGAACACCGGGGAGCTGTTTTTT.

The chain joins TRBV9 to TRBJ2-6; D ambiguous. This CDR3 is 18 amino acids long. Between the trimmed V and J ends, which lost 0 bases and 0 bases, there was a span of 13 bases. Germline CDR1 is SGDLS and CDR2 is YYNGEE. CDR3 sequence (DNA): TGTGCCAGCAGCGTAGCGCGCAGCCCAAGCTCTGGGGCCAACGTCCTGACTTTC. Translated, it gives CASSVARSPSSGANVLTF.